These 30 T cell receptor beta chains were sequenced from one sample in a study of OX40 agonist ivuxolimab in advanced cancers. Sequenced by immunoSEQ multiplex PCR; TCRdb stores in-frame clones only, minus some. The sample lists tens of thousands of clones; about 87% were seen once. The material was CD4+ or CD8+ T cells sorted from blood, obtained in a trial of the OX40 agonist ivuxolimab. The receptors stem from an adult with an advanced solid tumor such as melanoma, head and neck, liver or kidney cancer.

This clone was detected only a few times. The CDR3 spells CASSFSGLGATEAFF. In nucleotides, the CDR3 is TGTGCCAGCAGTTTCTCCGGTCTCGGGGCCACTGAAGCTTTCTTT. The chain joins TRBV28 to TRBJ1-1; D is possibly TRBD1 (5 bases). The V gene's germline CDR1 is MDHEN and CDR2 SYDVKM. This CDR3 is built from 15 residues. Trimming removed 3 bases from V and 4 bases from J, with 15 bases in between. Complete variable domain (other parts from reference TRBV28 and TRBJ1-1): DVKVTQSSRYLVKRTGEKVFLECVQDMDHENMFWYRQDPGLGLRLIYFSYDVKMKEKGDIPEGYSVSREKKERFSLILESASTNQTSMYLCASSFSGLGATEAFFGQGTRLTVV.

This rearrangement joins TRBV27 to TRBJ1-6; D might be TRBD1 (6 bases). There are 14 residues in the CDR3. The V end lost 5 bases, the J end lost 9 bases, and 14 bases lay between the germline ends. CDR1 is MNHEY and CDR2 is SMNVEV in the germline V gene (reference sequence). The CDR3 loop reads CASSGAGAGSPLHF. The DNA for the CDR3 is TGTGCCAGCAGTGGGGCAGGGGCGGGTTCACCCCTCCACTTT.

The chain is built from TRBV29-1 and TRBJ1-6; D may be TRBD1 (5 bases). This CDR3 comprises 15 residues. Per germline, CDR1 SQVTM and CDR2 ANQGSEA. Deletions cut 0 bases from V and 10 bases from J, with 16 bases between. CDR3 protein: CSVEDSQGPRSPLHF. The CDR3 region has the DNA TGCAGCGTTGAAGATAGCCAGGGCCCAAGGTCACCCCTCCACTTT.

The chain carries TRBV5-6 and TRBJ2-7; TRBD2 is a possible D gene (5 bases). The CDR3 has 14 residues. V shed 7 bases and J shed 6 bases, with 20 bases lying between them. Germline V lookup: CDR1 SGHDT, CDR2 YYEEEE. DNA for the CDR3: TGTGCCAGCCTCCACCGGACGGGCCTAGCCGAGCAGTACTTC. This encodes CASLHRTGLAEQYF.

The rearrangement uses TRBV10-3 and TRBJ2-3; TRBD1 matches at 8 bases. With V trimmed by 6 bases and J by 3 bases, 2 bases remained unmatched. The CDR3 spans 13 residues. Germline-derived CDR1 and CDR2 are ENHRY and SYGVKD. In nucleotides, the CDR3 is TGTGCCATCAGACAGGGGGTGACAGATACGCAGTATTTT. Its translation: CAIRQGVTDTQYF.

The V gene is TRBV5-5, the J gene TRBJ1-2, with TRBD1 matching over 10 bases. This CDR3 is built from 13 residues. Germline CDR1 is SGHKS and CDR2 is YYEKEE (reference sequence). With 0 bases clipped from V and 7 bases from J, the junction kept 0 bases outside the gene matches. The CDR3 coding sequence is TGTGCCAGCAGCTTGGGGACAGGGGGTGGCTACACCTTC. Its translation is CASSLGTGGGYTF.

The V call is TRBV7-2, the J call TRBJ2-7; 8 positions match TRBD2. The CDR3 consists of 14 residues. V shed 5 bases and J 7 bases; nucleotides not matched to a gene: 10. The germline V gene encodes CDR1 SGHTA and CDR2 FQGNSA. DNA of the CDR3: TGTGCCAGCAGCCCTAGCAGCGGGGGAGTGGAGCAGTACTTC. It specifies CASSPSSGGVEQYF.

The chain is built from TRBV6-1 and TRBJ2-1; perhaps TRBD1 as D (7 bases). V lost 1 base and J 4 bases, leaving 11 bases between the germline ends. The CDR3 is 15 amino acids. Germline V gene sequence: CDR1 MNHNS, CDR2 SASEGT. The CDR3 is CASSEGSGGYNEQFF. CDR3 DNA sequence: TGTGCCAGCAGTGAAGGTTCAGGGGGGTACAATGAGCAGTTCTTC.

This chain joins TRBV6-1 and TRBJ2-1; D might be TRBD1 or TRBD2, each matching 5 bases. The CDR3 contains 12 residues. CDR1 is MNHNS and CDR2 is SASEGT in the germline V gene. V lost 6 bases and J lost 10, with 13 bases in between. CDR3 loop: CASRRGIREQFF. CDR3 in DNA: TGTGCCAGCAGGAGGGGTATCAGGGAGCAGTTCTTC.

This clone was observed once. CDR3 sequence reads: CASSLFAAGSGNTIYF. CDR3 sequence (DNA): TGTGCCAGCAGCTTATTCGCAGCGGGATCTGGAAACACCATATATTTT. This chain links TRBV11-3 with TRBJ1-3; D remains ambiguous. The CDR3 extends over 16 amino acids. Germline V gene lookup returns CDR1 SGHNT and CDR2 YENEEA. Trimming took off 2 bases at V and 1 base at J, with 12 bases between the two ends.

CDR3 sequence reads: CASSLKGFRSGRSTDTQYF. For the CDR3, the DNA is TGTGCCAGCAGTTTAAAAGGCTTCAGGTCGGGCAGGAGCACAGATACGCAGTATTTT. The J gene is TRBJ2-3, the V gene TRBV27; D unresolved. Trimming removed 2 bases at V and 0 bases at J, with 21 bases between. Germline-derived CDR1 and CDR2 are MNHEY and SMNVEV (reference sequence). The length of the CDR3 is 19 residues.

The chain carries TRBV30 and TRBJ2-5, with 11 bases that match TRBD2. The CDR3 is 12 residues long. Germline lookup yields CDR1 GTSNPN and CDR2 SVGIG (reference sequence). The chain's CDR3 is CVSGGAGETQYF. In DNA form, the CDR3 reads TGTGTTAGCGGGGGGGCCGGAGAGACCCAGTACTTC.

The V gene is TRBV6-5, the J gene TRBJ1-2; 10 bases fit TRBD1. Trimming cost V 4 bases and J 7 bases; bases outside gene matches: 6. The V gene's germline CDR1 is MNHEY and CDR2 SVGAGI. This CDR3 has 14 amino acids. The CDR3 coding sequence is TGTGCCAGCAGTTCGGGAGACAGGGGGCTTGGCTACACCTTC. It translates to CASSSGDRGLGYTF.

The chain uses TRBV30 and TRBJ1-5; D unresolved. Trimming took off 0 bases at V and 2 bases at J, with 8 bases between the two ends. This CDR3 spans 14 amino acids. Per germline, CDR1 GTSNPN and CDR2 SVGIG (reference sequence). CDR3 loop: CAWSVRSGNQPQHF. CDR3 sequence (DNA): TGTGCCTGGAGTGTTCGATCGGGCAATCAGCCCCAGCATTTT.

This chain uses TRBV28 with TRBJ2-3; 7 bases are a match to TRBD2. Germline V gene sequence: CDR1 MDHEN, CDR2 SYDVKM. The V and J ends lost 7 bases and 0 bases, in that order; junction bases with no gene match: 1. CDR3 length: 13 amino acids. Here the CDR3 reads CASNGGSTDTQYF. The CDR3 bases are TGTGCCAGCAACGGGGGGAGCACAGATACGCAGTATTTT.

The rearrangement uses TRBV5-1 and TRBJ1-2; TRBD1 is a possible D gene (5 bases). The CDR3 runs 14 residues. Looked up from germline, CDR1 is SGHRS and CDR2 is YFSETQ. V lost 5 bases, J lost 4 bases, and 15 bases lay in between. The CDR3, as DNA: TGCGCCAGCAGATTAGGGGCCTCGCCCTATGGCTACACCTTC. This gives the protein CASRLGASPYGYTF.

The V call is TRBV28, the J call TRBJ2-7; the D gene is possibly TRBD1 (5 bases). V lost 8 bases, J lost 3 bases, and 17 bases lay in between. This CDR3 has 14 residues. The germline V gene has CDR1 MDHEN and CDR2 SYDVKM. For the CDR3, the DNA is TGTGCCAGCGATACCCTCCATAGGGGCTACGAGCAGTACTTC. It translates to CASDTLHRGYEQYF.

This rearrangement joins TRBV28 to TRBJ2-2; 8 positions match TRBD1. The CDR3 length is 16 residues. Germline V CDR1 and CDR2: MDHEN, SYDVKM. V lost 4 bases, J lost 1 base, and 5 bases stayed unmatched. The CDR3 here is CASSYTGTGNTGELFF. DNA for the CDR3: TGTGCCAGCAGTTATACCGGGACAGGGAACACCGGGGAGCTGTTTTTT. Based on the CDR3 plus reference TRBV28 and TRBJ2-2, the full variable domain is DVKVTQSSRYLVKRTGEKVFLECVQDMDHENMFWYRQDPGLGLRLIYFSYDVKMKEKGDIPEGYSVSREKKERFSLILESASTNQTSMYLCASSYTGTGNTGELFFGEGSRLTVL.

The genes are TRBV4-2 and TRBJ1-2; TRBD1 might be the D (6 bases). This CDR3 spans 15 amino acids. With 0 bases removed from V and 8 bases from J, the gap between germline ends came to 16 bases. CDR1 and CDR2 from the germline V gene are LGHNA and YNFKEQ. This chain's CDR3 is CASSQDQGGRRGYTF. The CDR3 region has the DNA TGTGCCAGCAGCCAAGATCAAGGGGGGCGCAGGGGCTACACCTTC.

The V call is TRBV15, the J call TRBJ1-2, with 7 bases identical to TRBD1. In germline, CDR1 is LNHNV, CDR2 YYDKDF (reference sequence). Trimming cost V 0 bases and J 8 bases; bases outside gene matches: 9. The CDR3 covers 15 residues. The CDR3 here is CATSRDPGTEGGYTF. CDR3 bases: TGTGCCACCAGCAGAGACCCCGGGACAGAGGGAGGCTACACCTTC.

This clone was picked up a small number of times. This chain joins TRBV6-5 and TRBJ1-1; 8 positions agree with TRBD1. V was pared by 6 bases and J by 4 bases, with 7 bases of the junction left unmatched. Germline V gives CDR1 MNHEY, CDR2 SVGAGI. The CDR3 runs 14 residues. The DNA for the CDR3 is TGTGCCAGCAGAAAACAGGGGGTGGCCACTGAAGCTTTCTTT. This translates into CASRKQGVATEAFF.

CDR3 nucleotide sequence: TGTGCCAGCAGTTACTCGGACAGGGGGATAAATTCACCCCTCCACTTT. Translating it yields CASSYSDRGINSPLHF. The chain carries TRBV6-5 and TRBJ1-6; 10 bases align to TRBD1. CDR3 length: 16 residues. Germline V gene sequence: CDR1 MNHEY, CDR2 SVGAGI. J was trimmed by 7 bases and V by 0 bases; bases with no gene match: 3.

This sequence joins TRBV9 and TRBJ2-5; TRBD2 might be the D (5 bases). The V gene lost 0 bases and the J gene lost 3 bases, with 15 bases spanning the gap. The CDR3 contains 16 residues. CDR1 is SGDLS, CDR2 YYNGEE, per germline. This CDR3 reads CASSVGGRDGKETQYF. The CDR3 region has the DNA TGTGCCAGCAGCGTAGGTGGACGGGATGGAAAAGAGACCCAGTACTTC.

The V and J genes are TRBV27 and TRBJ1-1, with D tentatively TRBD1 (5 bases). CDR3 length: 14 amino acids. CDR1 and CDR2 from the germline V gene are MNHEY and SMNVEV (reference sequence). Deletions cut 3 bases from V and 3 bases from J, with 11 bases between. CDR3 in DNA: TGTGCCAGCAGTTTTCAGGGTTCCGACACTGAAGCTTTCTTT. It yields the protein CASSFQGSDTEAFF.

This rearrangement joins TRBV9 to TRBJ2-5, with unresolved D. The CDR3 is 13 amino acids. Per the germline V gene, CDR1 is SGDLS and CDR2 is YYNGEE. With 4 bases removed from V and 4 bases from J, the gap between germline ends came to 11 bases. CDR3 protein: CASSLGRGETQYF. The CDR3 DNA follows: TGTGCCAGCAGCTTGGGCCGAGGAGAGACCCAGTACTTC.

This chain connects TRBV6-1 to TRBJ2-3; perhaps D is TRBD1 or TRBD2 (6 bases each). The germline V gene has CDR1 MNHNS and CDR2 SASEGT. With 6 bases removed from V and 0 bases from J, the gap between germline ends came to 13 bases. This CDR3 region has 15 residues. This CDR3 is CASSGGQPSTDTQYF. CDR3 nucleotides: TGTGCCAGCAGCGGGGGACAACCTAGCACAGATACGCAGTATTTT.

The V and J genes are TRBV4-2 and TRBJ2-5; no reliable D call. Trimming shortened V by 0 bases and J by 3 bases, and 11 bases separated the two germline ends. Germline CDR1 and CDR2: LGHNA and YNFKEQ. The CDR3 has 15 residues. CDR3 residues: CASSQDLGKEETQYF. The DNA for the CDR3 is TGTGCCAGCAGCCAAGATCTAGGGAAGGAAGAGACCCAGTACTTC.

The chain carries TRBV7-9 and TRBJ2-7; D might be TRBD2 (7 bases). Germline V CDR1 and CDR2: SEHNR, FQNEAQ (reference sequence). The CDR3 is 18 residues long. Trimming stripped 5 bases from V and 0 bases from J, with 23 bases between. The CDR3 DNA sequence: TGTGCCAGCAGCCCTAGGCGGGGGCACCGGGACGCCTCCTACGAGCAGTACTTC. Translation gives CASSPRRGHRDASYEQYF.

The chain uses TRBV2 and TRBJ2-5; a weak D match, TRBD1 (6 bases). There are 14 residues in the CDR3. Germline CDR1 SNHLY, CDR2 FYNNEI. The V gene lost 11 bases and the J gene lost 0 bases, with 16 bases spanning the gap. CDR3 nucleotide sequence: TGTGCCCCATCTTTAGGGGGACACCAAGAGACCCAGTACTTC. Encoded protein: CAPSLGGHQETQYF.

The chain uses TRBV5-5 and TRBJ2-7; maybe TRBD1 (5 bases). The CDR3 contains 15 residues. Germline V gene sequence: CDR1 SGHKS, CDR2 YYEKEE (reference sequence). Deletions cut 0 bases from V and 0 bases from J, with 10 bases between. The CDR3 DNA reads as TGTGCCAGCAGCTTGGCAGGGCTCAGCTCCTACGAGCAGTACTTC. This gives the protein CASSLAGLSSYEQYF.